The 4 T cell receptor beta chains below all came from one sample that was sequenced in a study of shared clonotypes between healthy human individuals. Profiling relied on immunoSEQ multiplex PCR, and the TCRdb table lists in-frame clones only, not all of them. The sample has 950,000 to 1,200,000 clones, 60% to 80% seen once. The material sequenced was memory CD4+ T cells from PBMCs. Subset specified: CD45RA-negative fraction. These receptors were obtained from a man between 18 and 35 years old in good health. Some clones in this sample may be carry-over from other donors' samples.

This clone was found a few times. V is TRBV5-1 and J is TRBJ2-5; 12 bases line up with TRBD2. The length of the CDR3 is 16 residues. From germline, CDR1 is SGHRS and CDR2 YFSETQ. With V trimmed by 4 bases and J by 5 bases, 9 bases remained unmatched. CDR3 in amino acids: CASSTASGRARETQYF. The CDR3 DNA reads as TGCGCCAGCAGCACCGCTAGCGGGAGGGCCCGGGAGACCCAGTACTTC.

V is TRBV9 and J is TRBJ2-7; D ambiguous. V was shortened by 0 bases and J by 2 bases, with 9 bases between the two germline ends. Germline CDR1 is SGDLS and CDR2 is YYNGEE. The CDR3 spans 14 residues. The CDR3 DNA reads TGTGCCAGCAGCGTAGAGGCAGGAGCCTACGAGCAGTACTTC. It is translated as CASSVEAGAYEQYF.

The chain is built from TRBV5-1 and TRBJ2-7; 12 bases map to TRBD2. Germline-derived CDR1 and CDR2 are SGHRS and YFSETQ. The junction had 10 bases not matched to a gene; V was cut back by 0 bases and J by 6 bases. The CDR3 has 17 amino acids. The CDR3 region is CASSLGASGRASSEQYF. CDR3 nucleotide sequence: TGCGCCAGCAGCTTGGGGGCTAGCGGGAGGGCGAGTAGCGAGCAGTACTTC.

The count of this clone is one. The gene calls are TRBV27 and TRBJ1-4; tentatively, D is TRBD1 (5 bases). CDR3 length: 19 residues. The V and J ends lost 2 bases and 5 bases respectively, with 24 bases between them. Germline CDR1 and CDR2: MNHEY and SMNVEV (reference sequence). CDR3 amino acids: CASSLRWWGSPTPNEKLFF. The DNA for the CDR3 is TGTGCCAGCAGTTTAAGGTGGTGGGGCAGTCCTACCCCAAATGAAAAACTGTTTTTT. Full variable domain (missing parts from reference TRBV27 and TRBJ1-4): EAQVTQNPRYLITVTGKKLTVTCSQNMNHEYMSWYRQDPGLGLRQIYYSMNVEVTDKGDVPEGYKVSRKEKRNFPLILESPSPNQTSLYFCASSLRWWGSPTPNEKLFFGSGTQLSVL.